The clone carrying this T cell receptor (beta chain) was observed a single time. The antigen remains undetermined. The sample comes from a study of shared clonotypes between healthy human individuals. Study-level results: Larger estimated richness was generally recorded for naive subsets relative to memory subsets. Compared with clonotypes that all four donors shared, non-shared clonotypes had lower generation probabilities.

This CDR3 contains 15 residues. With 1 base clipped from V and 6 bases from J, the junction kept 9 bases outside the gene matches. Germline loops: CDR1 MNHNY, CDR2 SVGAGI (reference sequence). Sequenced by immunoSEQ multiplex PCR; TCRdb stores in-frame clones only, minus some. The sample gives roughly 2.2 million clones, approximately 95% of which show up once; around 0.4% is in the top ten. The chain joins TRBV6-6 to TRBJ2-7; 7 nucleotides align to TRBD1. Material: naive CD4+ T cells from PBMCs. The sample's subset: CD45RA+ positively selected. This TCR derives from a man aged 18-30 years in good health. Some clones in this sample may be carry-over from other donors' samples. In DNA, the CDR3 is TGTGCCAGCAGTTACTACAGGGGACCCACGGGCGAGCAGTACTTC. Its translation is CASSYYRGPTGEQYF.